Listed below are T cell receptor beta chains from one sample, sequenced in a study of blood T cell repertoires in COVID-19. The method was immunoSEQ multiplex PCR; TCRdb's version includes in-frame clones alone and lacks a portion of them. Among approximately 230,000 clones listed, roughly 88% were seen once. Sequencing was done on a sample of peripheral blood. The source is a man aged 80 or over with acute or convalescent COVID-19. Both conserved end residues are trimmed from each CDR3.

>TRBV19|TRBJ2-3
ASSRQEGTDTQY
>TRBV6-1|TRBJ1-1
ASSDGTGRTEAF
>TRBV7-9|TRBJ2-3
ASSLVSGEIDTQY
>TRBV19|TRBJ2-7
ASSLASGSFYEQY
>TRBV6-5|TRBJ1-1
ASSKGQVMNTEAF
>TRBV6-2/TRBV6-3|TRBJ2-4
ASSAPTGNENIQY
>TRBV29-1|TRBJ2-3
SVEPSTDTQY
>TRBV24-1|TRBJ2-3
ATSDHTSGRADTQY
>TRBV6-8|TRBJ2-7
ASSYDSSYEQY
>TRBV27|TRBJ2-5
ASSPQGQARPY
>TRBV5-8|TRBJ1-5
ASSFVNLGAASNQPQH
>TRBV5-5|TRBJ1-4
ASSYGQFDEKLF
>TRBV5-6|TRBJ2-1
ASSDYGRTSYNEQF
>TRBV7-3|TRBJ1-6
ASSSSGQGEPLH
>TRBV9|TRBJ2-1
ASNRGGVYNEQF
>TRBV5-1|TRBJ1-1
ASSAPTVSGTEAF
>TRBV6-5|TRBJ1-1
ASSYSWSGNTEAF
>TRBV19|TRBJ2-2
ASSIVPGTTTGELF
>TRBV7-2|TRBJ2-1
ASSLLQLGSSYNEQF
>TRBV2|TRBJ1-2
ASRSGTAYYGYT
>TRBV5-5|TRBJ1-4
ASSIPGQGILF
>TRBV7-2|TRBJ2-2
ASSPEGDRGTGELF
>TRBV19|TRBJ2-7
ASSIAAGGGEQY
>TRBV4-2|TRBJ2-7
ASSHADGGSYEQY
>TRBV12-3/TRBV12-4|TRBJ1-5
ASRSTGSQPQH
>TRBV21-1|TRBJ1-1
ASSTKSPARGRNTEAF
>TRBV14|TRBJ1-3
ASRRTGPSGNTIY
>TRBV18|TRBJ1-5
ASSPGTGKVNQPQH